This TCR beta chain was sequenced during a study of blood T cell repertoires in COVID-19. Whole-study context: Donors in Cohort 3 who had recovered were those with two negative PCRs, healthcare professional clearance, or resolution of their symptoms. The study drew acute and convalescent COVID-19 samples from the United States, Italy and Spain.

Germline lookup yields CDR1 SGHRS and CDR2 YFSETQ. Trimming pared 7 bases from V and 4 bases from J, leaving 15 bases between. This CDR3 is 13 amino acids long. Which cohort a participant joined came from the clinical history participants gave. The table came from immunoSEQ multiplex PCR; TCRdb's copy has only in-frame clones and leaves some out. The sample has around 300,000 clones, around 90% seen once. The rearrangement joins TRBV5-1 to TRBJ2-7; maybe TRBD2 (6 bases). This receptor was identified in a woman in her fifties or sixties in a cohort exposed to, infected with or recovered from COVID-19 (not recorded which). Sequencing was done on a sample of PBMCs or T cells enriched from blood (not recorded which). The CDR3 DNA sequence: TGCGCCAGCGGGCAGGGTCGGGGGTACGAGCAGTACTTC. It is translated as CASGQGRGYEQYF.